The clone carrying this T cell receptor (beta chain) was counted at least ten times. What it recognizes is unknown. The data are from a study of T-cell reconstitution after alpha-beta-depleted transplantation in children. Library preparation (for TCRbeta) was performed with unique molecular identifiers. TCRdb called the PCR reads again in MiXCR, with one record for every CDR3 protein. Of roughly 100,000 distinct CDR3 sequences listed, over 6% are singletons. Study-wide results and limits: The study traced high day-60 TCRbeta diversity in some patients to surviving recipient T cells and thymic progenitors. At around two months after transplant, the alpha-beta T cells were reportedly derived from several hundred expanded clones that came from non-depleted graft cells. At one year after transplant, newly produced T cells mostly accounted for T-cell counts and diversity.

The V gene lost 7 bases and the J gene lost 3 bases, with 15 bases spanning the gap. The CDR3 runs 14 residues. Germline values: CDR1 SGHTA, CDR2 FQGNSA. The origin of this receptor is a boy younger than 10 with acute lymphoblastic leukemia, due to receive a stem cell transplant. The V call is TRBV7-2, the J call TRBJ1-2; no clear D gene. The sequences come from PBMCs, collected before TCRalphabeta/CD19-depleted stem cell transplant. The CDR3 DNA reads TGTGCCAGCACCCGAGATAATTTATACTATGGCTACACCTTC. This translates into CASTRDNLYYGYTF. The full variable domain, completed using reference TRBV7-2 and TRBJ1-2, is GAGVSQSPSNKVTEKGKDVELRCDPISGHTALYWYRQSLGQGLEFLIYFQGNSAPDKSGLPSDRFSAERTGGSVSTLTIQRTQQEDSAVYLCASTRDNLYYGYTFGSGTRLTVV.